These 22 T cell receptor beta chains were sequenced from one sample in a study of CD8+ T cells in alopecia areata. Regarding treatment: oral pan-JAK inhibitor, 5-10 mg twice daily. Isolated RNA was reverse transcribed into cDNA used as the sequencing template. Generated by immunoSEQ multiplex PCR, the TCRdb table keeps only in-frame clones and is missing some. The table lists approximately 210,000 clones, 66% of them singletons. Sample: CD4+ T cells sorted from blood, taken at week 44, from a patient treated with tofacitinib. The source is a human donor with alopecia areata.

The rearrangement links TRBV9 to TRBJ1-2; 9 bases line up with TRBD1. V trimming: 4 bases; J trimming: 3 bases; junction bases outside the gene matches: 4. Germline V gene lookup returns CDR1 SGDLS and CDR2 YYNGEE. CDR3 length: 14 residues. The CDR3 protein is CASSSGQGHYGYTF. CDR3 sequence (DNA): TGTGCCAGCAGCTCCGGACAGGGGCACTATGGCTACACCTTC.

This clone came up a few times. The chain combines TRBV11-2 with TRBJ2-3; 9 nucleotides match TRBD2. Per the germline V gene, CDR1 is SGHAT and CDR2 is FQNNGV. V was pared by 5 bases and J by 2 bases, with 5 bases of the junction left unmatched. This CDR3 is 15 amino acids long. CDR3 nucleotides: TGTGCCAGCAGCCCTGGACTAGCGTTCACAGATACGCAGTATTTT. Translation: CASSPGLAFTDTQYF.

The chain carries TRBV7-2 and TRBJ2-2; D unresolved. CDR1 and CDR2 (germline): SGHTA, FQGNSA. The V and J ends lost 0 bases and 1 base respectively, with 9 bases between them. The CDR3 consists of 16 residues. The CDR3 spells CASSLAGYLNTGELFF. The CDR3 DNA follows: TGTGCCAGCAGCTTAGCGGGCTACCTGAACACCGGGGAGCTGTTTTTT.

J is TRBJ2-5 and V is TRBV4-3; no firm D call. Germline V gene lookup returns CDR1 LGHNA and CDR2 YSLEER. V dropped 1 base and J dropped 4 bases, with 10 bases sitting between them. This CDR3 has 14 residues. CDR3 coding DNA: TGCGCCAGCAGCCAAGTTGGAAGCAGAGAGACCCAGTACTTC. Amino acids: CASSQVGSRETQYF.

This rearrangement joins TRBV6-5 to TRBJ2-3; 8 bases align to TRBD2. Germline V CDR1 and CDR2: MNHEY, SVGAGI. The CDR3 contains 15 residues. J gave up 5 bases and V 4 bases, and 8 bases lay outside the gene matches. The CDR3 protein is CASSLNGGAGDTQYF. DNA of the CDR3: TGTGCCAGCAGTTTAAACGGGGGGGCGGGAGATACGCAGTATTTT.

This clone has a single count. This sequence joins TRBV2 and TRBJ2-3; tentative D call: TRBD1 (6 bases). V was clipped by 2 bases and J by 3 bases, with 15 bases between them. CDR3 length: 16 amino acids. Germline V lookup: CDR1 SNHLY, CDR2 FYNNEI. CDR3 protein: CASSEQGSTGTDTQYF. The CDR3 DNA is TGTGCCAGCAGTGAACAGGGCTCGACAGGAACAGATACGCAGTATTTT. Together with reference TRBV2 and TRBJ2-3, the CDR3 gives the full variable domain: EPEVTQTPSHQVTQMGQEVILRCVPISNHLYFYWYRQILGQKVEFLVSFYNNEISEKSEIFDDQFSVERPDGSNFTLKIRSTKLEDSAMYFCASSEQGSTGTDTQYFGPGTRLTVL.

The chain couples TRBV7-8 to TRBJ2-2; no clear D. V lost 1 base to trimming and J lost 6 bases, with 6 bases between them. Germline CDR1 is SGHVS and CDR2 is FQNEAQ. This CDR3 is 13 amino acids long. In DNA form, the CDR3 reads TGTGCCAGCAGCTTAGTGCTAGCCGGGGAGCTGTTTTTT. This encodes CASSLVLAGELFF.

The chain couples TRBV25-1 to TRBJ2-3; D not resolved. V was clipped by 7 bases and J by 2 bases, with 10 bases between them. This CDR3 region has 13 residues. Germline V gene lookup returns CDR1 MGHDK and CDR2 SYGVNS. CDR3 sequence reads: CASKDPNTDTQYF. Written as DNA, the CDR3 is TGTGCCAGCAAGGACCCGAACACAGATACGCAGTATTTT.

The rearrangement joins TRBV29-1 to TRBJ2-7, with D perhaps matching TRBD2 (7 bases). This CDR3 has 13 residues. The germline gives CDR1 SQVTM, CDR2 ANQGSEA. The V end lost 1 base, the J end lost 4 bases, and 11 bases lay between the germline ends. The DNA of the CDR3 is TGCAGCGTTGAAGTCGGGGGGACATACGAGCAGTACTTC. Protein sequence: CSVEVGGTYEQYF.

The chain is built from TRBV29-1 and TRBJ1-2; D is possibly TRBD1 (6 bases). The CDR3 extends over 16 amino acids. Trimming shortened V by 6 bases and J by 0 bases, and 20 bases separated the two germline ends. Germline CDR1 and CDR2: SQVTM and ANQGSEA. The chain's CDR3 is CSVHRESFSANYGYTF. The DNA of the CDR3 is TGCAGCGTCCACAGGGAGTCTTTCTCAGCTAACTATGGCTACACCTTC.

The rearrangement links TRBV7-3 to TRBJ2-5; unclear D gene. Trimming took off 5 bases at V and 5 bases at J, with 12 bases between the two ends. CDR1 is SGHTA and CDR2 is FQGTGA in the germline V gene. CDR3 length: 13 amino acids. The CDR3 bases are TGTGCCAGCAGCAGCGTTTTGGGGGAGACCCAGTACTTC. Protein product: CASSSVLGETQYF.

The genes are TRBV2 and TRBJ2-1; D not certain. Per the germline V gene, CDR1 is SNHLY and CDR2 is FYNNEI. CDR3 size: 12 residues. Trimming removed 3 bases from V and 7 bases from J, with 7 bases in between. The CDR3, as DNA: TGTGCCAGCAGTGAGGGGTTGAATGAGCAGTTCTTC. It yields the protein CASSEGLNEQFF.

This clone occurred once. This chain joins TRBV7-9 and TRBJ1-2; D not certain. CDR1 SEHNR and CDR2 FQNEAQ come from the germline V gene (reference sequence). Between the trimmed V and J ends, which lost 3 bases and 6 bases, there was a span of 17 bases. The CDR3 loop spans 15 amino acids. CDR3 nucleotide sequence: TGTGCCAGCAGCTTGGATGTCACAGAAAGGCATGGCTACACCTTC. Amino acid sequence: CASSLDVTERHGYTF.

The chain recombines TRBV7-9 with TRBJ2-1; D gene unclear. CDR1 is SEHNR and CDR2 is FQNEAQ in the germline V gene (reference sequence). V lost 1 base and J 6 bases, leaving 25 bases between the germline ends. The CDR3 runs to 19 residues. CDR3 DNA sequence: TGTGCCAGCAGCTTAGTCCTGAGTACAGTCCCACCTCCCGGCAATGAGCAGTTCTTC. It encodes CASSLVLSTVPPPGNEQFF.

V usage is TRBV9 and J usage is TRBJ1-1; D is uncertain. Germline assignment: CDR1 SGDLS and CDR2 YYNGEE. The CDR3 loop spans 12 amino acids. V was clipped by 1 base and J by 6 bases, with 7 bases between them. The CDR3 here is CASSVISPEAFF. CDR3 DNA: TGTGCCAGCAGCGTAATTTCCCCTGAAGCTTTCTTT.

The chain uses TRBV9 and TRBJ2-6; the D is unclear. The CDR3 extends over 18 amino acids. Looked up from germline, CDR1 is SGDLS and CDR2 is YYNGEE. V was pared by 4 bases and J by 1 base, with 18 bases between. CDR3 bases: TGTGCCAGCAGCCTCCTTTCGGTCCAGACGTCTGGGGCCAACGTCCTGACTTTC. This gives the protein CASSLLSVQTSGANVLTF.

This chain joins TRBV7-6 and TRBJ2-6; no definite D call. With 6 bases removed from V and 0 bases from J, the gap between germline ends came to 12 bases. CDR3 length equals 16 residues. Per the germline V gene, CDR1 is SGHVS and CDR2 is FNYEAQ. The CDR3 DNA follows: TGTGCCAGCAGTGCTCACAGAAGCTCTGGGGCCAACGTCCTGACTTTC. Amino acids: CASSAHRSSGANVLTF.

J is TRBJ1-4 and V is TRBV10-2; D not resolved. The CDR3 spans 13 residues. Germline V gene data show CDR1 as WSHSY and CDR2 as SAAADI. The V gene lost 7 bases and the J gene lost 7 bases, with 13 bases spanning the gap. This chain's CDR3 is CASKPLSGEKLFF. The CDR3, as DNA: TGCGCCAGCAAACCATTAAGTGGTGAAAAACTGTTTTTT.

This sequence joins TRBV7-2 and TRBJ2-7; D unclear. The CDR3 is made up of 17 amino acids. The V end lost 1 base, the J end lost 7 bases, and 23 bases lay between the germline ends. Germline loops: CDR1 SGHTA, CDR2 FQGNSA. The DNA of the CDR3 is TGTGCCAGCAGCTTAGGACTCGCGGTGGCGGCCCTTGGGGAGCAGTACTTC. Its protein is CASSLGLAVAALGEQYF.

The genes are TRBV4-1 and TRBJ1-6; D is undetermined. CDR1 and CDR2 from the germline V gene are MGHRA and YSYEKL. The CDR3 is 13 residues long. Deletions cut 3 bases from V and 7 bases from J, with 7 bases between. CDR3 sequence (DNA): TGCGCCAGCAGCCACCTTTCCAATTCACCCCTCCACTTT. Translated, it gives CASSHLSNSPLHF.

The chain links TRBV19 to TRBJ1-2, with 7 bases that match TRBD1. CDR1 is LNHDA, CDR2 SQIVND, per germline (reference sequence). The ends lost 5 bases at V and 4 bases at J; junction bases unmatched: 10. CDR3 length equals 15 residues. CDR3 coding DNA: TGTGCCAGTAGTGCCCGACAGGGTAATTCCTATGGCTACACCTTC. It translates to CASSARQGNSYGYTF.

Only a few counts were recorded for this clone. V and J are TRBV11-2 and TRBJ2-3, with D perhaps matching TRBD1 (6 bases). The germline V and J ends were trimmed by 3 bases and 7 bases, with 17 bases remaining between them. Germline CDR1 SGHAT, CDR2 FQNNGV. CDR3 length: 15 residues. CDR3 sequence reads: CASSFYSRGTNTQYF. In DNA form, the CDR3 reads TGTGCCAGCAGCTTTTACTCAAGAGGGACAAATACGCAGTATTTT.